A selection of T cell receptor beta chains follows, all from one sample in a study of blood T cell repertoires in COVID-19. Assay: immunoSEQ multiplex PCR; the TCRdb copy retains only in-frame clones and omits some. The sample yields approximately 300,000 clones, about nine tenths seen once. The sample taken for sequencing was peripheral blood. The receptor set was obtained from a man aged 45 to 65 with active or convalescent COVID-19. Both conserved end residues are part of each CDR3. Each record gives: D gene, V gene, clone size, J gene, CDR3 protein, CDR3 DNA. A D gene is named only where the DNA matches it firmly. Part of the rows lack a size; the others show once, few, many or a class for expanded clones.

>NA|TRBV19|NA|TRBJ1-2
CASSTLPGQFYGYTF
TGTGCCAGTAGTACGCTCCCCGGACAGTTCTATGGCTACACCTTC
>TRBD1|TRBV7-2|NA|TRBJ1-3
CASSWGTGPATGNTIYF
TGTGCCAGCAGCTGGGGGACAGGGCCCGCCACCGGAAACACCATATATTTT
>NA|TRBV10-2|NA|TRBJ2-1
CASRRSANEQFF
TGCGCCAGCAGGAGAAGTGCCAATGAGCAGTTCTTC
>NA|TRBV19|few|TRBJ1-4
CASTDLGDTNEKLFF
TGTGCCAGTACCGACCTGGGAGACACTAATGAAAAACTGTTTTTT
>NA|TRBV6-5|once|TRBJ1-2
CASSYQGGYTF
TGTGCCAGCAGTTACCAGGGTGGCTACACCTTC
>NA|TRBV2|NA|TRBJ2-1
CASSGLAYNEQFF
TGTGCCAGCAGTGGGCTAGCATACAATGAGCAGTTCTTC
>NA|TRBV20-1|NA|TRBJ2-3
CSARLAQQYF
TGCAGTGCTAGACTAGCGCAGCAGTATTTT
>TRBD1|TRBV3-1/TRBV3-2|NA|TRBJ1-2
CASSPRDRGNYGYTF
TGTGCCAGCAGCCCCCGGGACAGGGGCAACTATGGCTACACCTTC
>NA|TRBV7-3|NA|TRBJ2-3
CASSRGQTDTQYF
TGTGCCAGCAGCCGGGGACAAACAGATACGCAGTATTTT
>NA|TRBV9|NA|TRBJ1-1
CASSVQGGTEAFF
TGTGCCAGCAGCGTTCAGGGAGGAACTGAAGCTTTCTTT
>NA|TRBV2|NA|TRBJ2-2
CASSDAPGVGDTGELFF
TGTGCCAGCAGCGATGCCCCGGGGGTAGGTGACACCGGGGAGCTGTTTTTT
>TRBD1|TRBV19|NA|TRBJ2-7
CASSIRTGFSYEQYF
TGTGCCAGTAGTATCAGGACAGGGTTTAGCTACGAGCAGTACTTC
>NA|TRBV6-5|NA|TRBJ1-2
CASSRALNSYGYTF
TGTGCCAGCAGCCGAGCACTTAACTCCTATGGCTACACCTTC
>NA|TRBV29-1|NA|TRBJ1-4
CSALTGIGEKLFF
TGCAGCGCCCTTACAGGGATAGGGGAAAAACTGTTTTTT
>TRBD1|TRBV19|NA|TRBJ1-4
CASSKKGTGGIETLVRKLFF
TGTGCCAGTAGTAAAAAAGGGACAGGGGGCATTGAGACCCTGGTCCGAAAACTGTTTTTT
>NA|TRBV6-2/TRBV6-3|NA|TRBJ2-1
CASSYPPGAGGQNEQFF
TGTGCCAGCAGTTATCCCCCAGGGGCGGGTGGGCAAAATGAGCAGTTCTTC
>TRBD1|TRBV5-1|NA|TRBJ2-7
CASSPGTGNLDYEQYF
TGCGCCAGCAGCCCGGGGACAGGGAACCTTGACTACGAGCAGTACTTC
>NA|TRBV16|NA|TRBJ2-7
CASSQNREGEQYF
TGTGCCAGCAGCCAAAACAGGGAGGGGGAGCAGTACTTC
>NA|TRBV19|NA|TRBJ1-5
CASTRVLYSNQPQHF
TGTGCCAGTACCCGAGTCCTATATAGCAATCAGCCCCAGCATTTT
>NA|TRBV5-8|NA|TRBJ2-7
CASSLAIWESLPYEQYF
TGTGCCAGCAGCTTGGCCATCTGGGAGTCCCTACCCTACGAGCAGTACTTC
>NA|TRBV18|NA|TRBJ1-6
CASSQGGESSPLHF
TGTGCCAGCTCACAAGGAGGAGAAAGTTCACCCCTCCACTTT
>TRBD1|TRBV5-5|NA|TRBJ1-5
CASSFTGDLNQPQHF
TGTGCCAGCAGTTTTACAGGGGATCTCAATCAGCCCCAGCATTTT
>TRBD2|TRBV7-2|NA|TRBJ2-7
CASSLEGGLAGAPPYEQYF
TGTGCCAGCAGCTTAGAAGGTGGACTAGCGGGGGCCCCTCCCTACGAGCAGTACTTC
>NA|TRBV28|NA|TRBJ1-2
CASSAHSYGYTF
TGTGCCAGCAGTGCCCACAGCTATGGCTACACCTTC
>TRBD2|TRBV7-2|NA|TRBJ2-1
CASSLWTSGQQFF
TGTGCCAGCAGCTTATGGACTAGCGGGCAGCAGTTCTTC
>TRBD1|TRBV2|NA|TRBJ1-1
CASGGQGSTEAFF
TGTGCCAGCGGGGGACAGGGGTCCACTGAAGCTTTCTTT
>TRBD2|TRBV27|once|TRBJ2-3
CAAGGRFTDTQYF
TGTGCAGCGGGGGGGCGATTCACAGATACGCAGTATTTT
>NA|TRBV5-4|NA|TRBJ1-3
CASSLREGDSGNTIYF
TGTGCCAGCAGCTTGAGAGAAGGAGACTCTGGAAACACCATATATTTT
>TRBD1|TRBV6-4|once|TRBJ2-2
CASSDSYRGRFPGELFF
TGTGCCAGCAGTGACTCCTACAGGGGGCGCTTCCCCGGGGAGCTGTTTTTT
>TRBD2|TRBV5-4|NA|TRBJ2-2
CASSLDGRELNTGELFF
TGTGCCAGCAGCCTCGACGGGCGGGAGCTGAACACCGGGGAGCTGTTTTTT
>NA|TRBV28|NA|TRBJ1-1
CASATGNTEAFF
TGTGCCAGTGCGACAGGGAACACTGAAGCTTTCTTT
>TRBD1|TRBV7-2|NA|TRBJ2-7
CASSFGQGTYEQYF
TGTGCCAGCAGCTTCGGACAGGGGACCTACGAGCAGTACTTC
>NA|TRBV5-5|few|TRBJ1-1
CASNHYFEEAFF
TGTGCCAGCAACCATTATTTCGAGGAAGCTTTCTTT
>TRBD2|TRBV14|NA|TRBJ2-3
CASSALAGGSTDTQYF
TGTGCCAGCAGTGCACTAGCGGGGGGGAGCACAGATACGCAGTATTTT
>NA|TRBV11-2|NA|TRBJ1-6
CASNLLPRRQYNSPLHF
TGTGCCAGCAACTTACTACCCCGGAGACAGTATAATTCACCCCTCCACTTT
>NA|TRBV28|NA|TRBJ2-3
CASSLPPFGTQYF
TGTGCCAGCAGTTTACCTCCCTTCGGTACGCAGTATTTT
>TRBD2|TRBV9|NA|TRBJ2-3
CASSVSGGFTDTQYF
TGTGCCAGCAGCGTCAGCGGGGGGTTCACAGATACGCAGTATTTT
>NA|TRBV27|NA|TRBJ2-3
CASKSAAGAGETQYF
TGTGCCAGCAAGTCAGCCGCGGGGGCAGGGGAAACGCAGTATTTT
>NA|TRBV7-8|few|TRBJ2-7
CASSLAPGRYEQYF
TGTGCCAGCAGCTTAGCGCCGGGTCGCTACGAGCAGTACTTC
>NA|TRBV21-1|NA|TRBJ1-1
CASSKGARNTEAFF
TGTGCCAGCTCCAAAGGGGCCCGGAACACTGAAGCTTTCTTT
>NA|TRBV13|NA|TRBJ2-3
CASSPTAGTDTQYF
TGTGCCAGCAGCCCGACGGCCGGGACAGATACGCAGTATTTT
>TRBD1|TRBV30|NA|TRBJ1-2
CAWSGQGVSGYTF
TGTGCCTGGAGTGGACAGGGGGTTTCTGGCTACACCTTC
>TRBD2|TRBV10-1|NA|TRBJ2-5
CASSAPPGGGETQYF
TGCGCCAGCAGTGCCCCCCCGGGGGGGGGAGAGACCCAGTACTTC
>NA|TRBV6-6|once|TRBJ1-1
CASAAQSRRTEAFF
TGTGCCAGCGCAGCACAGAGCCGGAGGACTGAAGCTTTCTTT
>TRBD1|TRBV7-9|NA|TRBJ1-5
CASSWGTGNQPQHF
TGTGCCAGCAGCTGGGGGACAGGGAATCAGCCCCAGCATTTT
>TRBD1|TRBV28|few|TRBJ1-2
CASSLYRGVGYTF
TGTGCCAGCAGTTTATACAGGGGGGTTGGCTACACCTTC
>NA|TRBV6-6|NA|TRBJ1-5
CASLPRGAHQGQPQHF
TGTGCCAGCCTACCCCGGGGGGCGCACCAAGGTCAGCCCCAGCATTTT
>TRBD2|TRBV7-2|NA|TRBJ2-1
CASSSTHGGKRQFF
TGTGCCAGCAGCTCAACTCACGGGGGGAAACGGCAGTTCTTC
>TRBD1|TRBV2|NA|TRBJ2-3
CASRDRYTDTQYF
TGTGCCAGCCGGGACAGATACACAGATACGCAGTATTTT
>NA|TRBV5-4|NA|TRBJ2-3
CASSLGLATSTDTQYF
TGTGCCAGCAGCTTGGGGCTAGCGACCAGCACAGATACGCAGTATTTT
>TRBD1|TRBV6-6|NA|TRBJ1-6
CASSPRGEDSPLHF
TGTGCCAGCAGTCCCAGGGGGGAGGACTCACCCCTCCACTTT
>NA|TRBV24-1|NA|TRBJ2-2
CATSDLQLAGAGELFF
TGTGCCACCAGTGATTTGCAACTAGCAGGAGCCGGGGAGCTGTTTTTT
>NA|TRBV7-2|NA|TRBJ1-1
CASSLVGGVNTEAFF
TGTGCCAGCAGCTTAGTTGGGGGGGTCAACACTGAAGCTTTCTTT
>NA|TRBV16|NA|TRBJ1-3
CASSQLQASGNTIYF
TGTGCCAGCAGCCAATTACAGGCTTCGGGAAACACCATATATTTT
>NA|TRBV7-3|NA|TRBJ2-1
CASLKFGGADEQFF
TGTGCCAGCCTGAAGTTTGGGGGCGCGGATGAGCAGTTCTTC
>TRBD1|TRBV10-1|NA|TRBJ2-3
CASSWDRGTDTQYF
TGCGCTTCCTCCTGGGACAGGGGGACAGATACGCAGTATTTT
>NA|TRBV19|NA|TRBJ2-5
CASSKGLTKETQYF
TGTGCCAGTAGTAAGGGACTTACGAAAGAGACCCAGTACTTC
>NA|TRBV6-5|NA|TRBJ2-2
CASSYSGRIVTGELFF
TGTGCCAGCAGTTACTCGGGGAGGATCGTCACCGGGGAGCTGTTTTTT
>NA|TRBV6-1|NA|TRBJ1-4
CASSEDRVREKLFF
TGTGCCAGCAGTGAAGACAGGGTTAGAGAAAAACTGTTTTTT
>TRBD1|TRBV29-1|NA|TRBJ2-1
CSVVIRTGASSSYNEQFF
TGCAGCGTTGTAATCAGGACAGGGGCCTCCAGCTCCTACAATGAGCAGTTCTTC